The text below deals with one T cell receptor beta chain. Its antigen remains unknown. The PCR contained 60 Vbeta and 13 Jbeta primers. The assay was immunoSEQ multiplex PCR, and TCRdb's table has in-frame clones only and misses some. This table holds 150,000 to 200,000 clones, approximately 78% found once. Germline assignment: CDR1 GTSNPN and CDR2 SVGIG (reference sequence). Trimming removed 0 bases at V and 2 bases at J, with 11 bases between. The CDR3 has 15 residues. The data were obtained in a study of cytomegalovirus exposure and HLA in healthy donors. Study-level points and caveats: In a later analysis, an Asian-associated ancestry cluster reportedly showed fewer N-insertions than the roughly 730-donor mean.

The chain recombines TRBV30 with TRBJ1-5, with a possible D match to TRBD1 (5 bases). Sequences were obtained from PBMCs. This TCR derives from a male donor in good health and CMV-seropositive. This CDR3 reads CAWSVGGLGNQPQHF. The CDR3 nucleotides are TGTGCCTGGAGTGTGGGGGGACTTGGCAATCAGCCCCAGCATTTT.